This TCR beta chain was retrieved from a study of T cell changes during pregnancy in multiple sclerosis. Sequencing was performed with immunoSEQ multiplex PCR; in TCRdb, only in-frame clones are kept and a portion is missing. The data contain tens of thousands of clones, 85% to 95% of them singletons. The CDR3 sequence is 17 residues long. V lost 0 bases, J lost 0 bases, and 4 bases stayed unmatched. Germline lookup yields CDR1 MGHRA and CDR2 YSYEKL. The receptor was derived from a female donor with multiple sclerosis, enrolled in a pregnancy study. The input for sequencing was CD4+ T cells from peripheral blood mononuclear cells, taken in the second trimester of pregnancy. The gene calls are TRBV4-1 and TRBJ2-3, with 9 bases aligning to TRBD2. The CDR3 is CASSQDFLAGSTDTQYF. CDR3 nucleotide sequence: TGCGCCAGCAGCCAAGACTTTCTAGCGGGGAGCACAGATACGCAGTATTTT.